This is a list of T cell receptor beta chains from one sample in a study of blood T cells in healthy people across ages. From the 5' RACE reads, TCRdb called clonotypes with MiXCR, one entry per CDR3 protein. The table records over a million distinct CDR3 sequences, roughly 45% of them present only once. Sequencing input: blood. The source is a woman under 30 in good health. The CDR3 runs from the conserved cysteine through the conserved F or W. A D gene is named only where the DNA matches it firmly. The size entry is marked missing in some rows and otherwise reads once, few, many or a size class.

abundance	j_gene	v_gene	d_gene	CDR3aa	CDR3nt
NA	TRBJ1-6	TRBV5-1	TRBD1	CASSLGQFYNSPLHF	TGCGCCAGCAGTCTGGGACAGTTCTATAATTCACCCCTCCACTTT
NA	TRBJ1-4	TRBV3-1	NA	CASSQDWVTGISDEKLFF	TGTGCCAGCAGCCAAGATTGGGTCACAGGCATTAGCGATGAAAAACTGTTTTTT
few	TRBJ2-2	TRBV27	NA	CASSRLGVSELFF	TGTGCCAGCAGCCGCTTGGGAGTTAGTGAGCTGTTTTTT
NA	TRBJ2-7	TRBV6-5	TRBD2	CASSYGLEDYNEQYF	TGTGCCAGCAGTTACGGACTAGAGGACTACAATGAGCAGTACTTC
NA	TRBJ1-1	TRBV29-1	TRBD1	CSGGQGPNTEAFF	TGCAGCGGCGGACAGGGGCCGAACACTGAAGCTTTCTTT
few	TRBJ1-2	TRBV7-2	NA	CASSYDNYGYTF	TGTGCCAGCAGTTACGACAACTATGGCTACACCTTC
NA	TRBJ1-1	TRBV12-5	NA	CASGLSSLGTEAFF	TGTGCTAGTGGTTTGAGTTCACTCGGGACTGAAGCTTTCTTT
NA	TRBJ1-1	TRBV27	TRBD1	CASSLLGTASEAFF	TGTGCCAGCAGCCTCCTCGGGACAGCTTCTGAAGCTTTCTTT
once	TRBJ2-3	TRBV6-6	TRBD1	CASRNRGSPTDTQYF	TGTGCCAGCAGAAACAGGGGATCCCCCACAGATACGCAGTATTTT
NA	TRBJ2-1	TRBV5-1	NA	CASSEPGTRNNEQFF	TGCGCCAGCAGCGAACCCGGGACTCGCAACAATGAGCAGTTCTTC
NA	TRBJ1-4	TRBV6-6	TRBD1	CASSYGQGAEKLFF	TGTGCCAGCAGTTACGGACAGGGGGCTGAAAAACTGTTTTTT
once	TRBJ2-3	TRBV3-1	TRBD1	CASSPRTGTPTDTQYF	TGTGCCAGCAGCCCCCGGACAGGGACACCCACAGATACGCAGTATTTT
NA	TRBJ2-5	TRBV12-3/TRBV12-4	NA	CASSLAIRDPKTQYF	TGTGCCAGCAGTTTAGCGATTCGGGATCCGAAGACCCAGTACTTC
NA	TRBJ2-1	TRBV3-1	NA	CASSQQRDLGVQQFF	TGTGCCAGCAGCCAACAAAGGGATTTGGGCGTACAGCAGTTCTTC
NA	TRBJ2-7	TRBV10-2	NA	CASSEGGQGYF	TGCGCCAGCAGTGAGGGGGGGCAGGGGTACTTC
NA	TRBJ1-2	TRBV3-1	NA	CASSQWGETGYTF	TGTGCCAGCAGCCAATGGGGGGAGACAGGCTACACCTTC
few	TRBJ2-1	TRBV25-1	NA	CASSERGLTRIYNEQFF	TGTGCCAGCAGTGAGCGGGGCCTTACCAGAATTTACAATGAGCAGTTCTTC
few	TRBJ2-7	TRBV12-5	TRBD2	CASGMGGNEQYF	TGTGCTAGTGGTATGGGGGGGAACGAGCAGTACTTC
few	TRBJ2-3	TRBV7-9	NA	CASGLSESGAQYF	TGTGCCAGCGGTCTTAGCGAGTCCGGGGCGCAGTATTTT
NA	TRBJ2-7	TRBV5-1	NA	CASSVDPGSSYNEQYF	TGCGCCAGCAGCGTGGATCCAGGGAGCTCCTACAATGAGCAGTACTTC
few	TRBJ1-4	TRBV21-1	NA	CASSKRTATGKLFF	TGTGCCAGCAGCAAACGGACAGCTACTGGAAAACTGTTTTTT
NA	TRBJ1-1	TRBV29-1	NA	CSVSTGRRNTEAFF	TGCAGCGTTTCGACAGGCCGGAGGAACACTGAAGCTTTCTTT
NA	TRBJ2-3	TRBV9	NA	CASSGRWGGSTDTQYF	TGTGCCAGCAGCGGCCGGTGGGGAGGTAGCACAGATACGCAGTATTTT
NA	TRBJ1-2	TRBV19	TRBD1	CASSMTGTGNFRDGYTF	TGTGCCAGTAGTATGACCGGGACAGGGAATTTTCGCGATGGCTACACCTTC
many	TRBJ1-1	TRBV10-3	TRBD1	CAIGTGVTEAFF	TGTGCCATTGGGACAGGGGTCACTGAAGCTTTCTTT
NA	TRBJ1-5	TRBV9	NA	CASGPGDSNQPQHF	TGTGCCAGCGGGCCAGGGGATAGCAATCAGCCCCAGCATTTT
few	TRBJ2-7	TRBV7-9	NA	CASSFPRGQPYEQYF	TGTGCCAGCAGCTTTCCCAGGGGACAACCCTACGAGCAGTACTTC
once	TRBJ2-6	TRBV7-8	NA	CASSTRTERDHSGANVLTF	TGTGCCAGCAGCACCCGGACAGAAAGAGATCACTCTGGGGCCAACGTCCTGACTTTC
many	TRBJ2-3	TRBV4-1	TRBD2	CASSQGLAGAHTQYF	TGCGCCAGCAGCCAAGGTCTAGCGGGCGCCCATACGCAGTATTTT
many	TRBJ2-5	TRBV20-1	TRBD1	CSARTDRWVQETQYF	TGCAGTGCCCGCACGGACAGGTGGGTCCAAGAGACCCAGTACTTC
many	TRBJ2-7	TRBV4-1	NA	CASSQASEYEQYF	TGCGCCAGCAGCCAAGCTTCCGAATACGAGCAGTACTTC
NA	TRBJ2-2	TRBV10-3	NA	CAISGVGAGTRELFF	TGTGCCATCAGTGGTGTAGGGGCAGGCACCAGGGAGCTGTTTTTT